The 8 T cell receptor beta chains given below trace back to one sample, sequenced in a study of blood T cells in healthy people across ages. It was with a sample-barcoded 5' primer and a J-beta primer mix that a second PCR of about 6 to 12 cycles was run. In TCRdb, the 5' RACE reads were re-called with MiXCR into one record per CDR3 protein. The sample includes hundreds of thousands of distinct CDR3 sequences, 45% to 70% of them seen just once. Source material: blood. The receptors come from a man in his forties or fifties in good health.

The V and J genes are TRBV7-6 and TRBJ2-3, with D unclear. Germline V gives CDR1 SGHVS, CDR2 FNYEAQ. V gave up 0 bases and J gave up 0 bases, with 10 bases separating them. The CDR3 length is 16 residues. The CDR3 spells CASSLAGGYSTDTQYF. The CDR3 coding sequence is TGTGCCAGCAGCTTAGCAGGCGGCTACAGCACAGATACGCAGTATTTT.

This chain joins TRBV18 and TRBJ2-7; tentatively, D is TRBD2 (6 bases). V lost 4 bases and J 1 base, leaving 11 bases between the germline ends. CDR3 size: 14 residues. The germline V gene has CDR1 KGHSH and CDR2 LQKENI. DNA of the CDR3: TGTGCCAGCTCACGGGCGGGAATATCCTACGAGCAGTACTTC. As protein: CASSRAGISYEQYF.

This chain uses TRBV27 with TRBJ2-5; 9 nucleotides align to TRBD1. The J segment lost 5 bases and the V segment lost 5 bases, leaving 6 bases of the junction unmatched. The CDR3 covers 14 residues. CDR1 MNHEY and CDR2 SMNVEV come from the germline V gene (reference sequence). CDR3 sequence: CASSKGQGYETQYF. Written as DNA, the CDR3 is TGTGCCAGCAGTAAGGGACAGGGTTACGAGACCCAGTACTTC.

The J gene is TRBJ2-3, the V gene TRBV7-2, with a weak D call TRBD1 (7 bases). The germline V gene encodes CDR1 SGHTA and CDR2 FQGNSA. This CDR3 spans 17 amino acids. The V end was cut by 5 bases, the J end by 4 bases, with 22 bases between. CDR3 nucleotide sequence: TGTGCCAGCAGCCGACGGACAGGAGGGGGACCCGCAGATACGCAGTATTTT. As protein: CASSRRTGGGPADTQYF.

This clonotype came up a few times. The V gene is TRBV24-1, the J gene TRBJ1-5; 7 bases line up with TRBD1. Germline V gene lookup returns CDR1 KGHDR and CDR2 SFDVKD. V gave up 2 bases and J gave up 2 bases; unmatched junction bases: 5. The CDR3 runs 16 residues. The DNA for the CDR3 is TGTGCCACCAGTGATTGGAGGGGGCTCGGCAATCAGCCCCAGCATTTT. This translates into CATSDWRGLGNQPQHF.

The chain joins TRBV20-1 to TRBJ2-7, with a weak D call TRBD1 (5 bases). The CDR3 loop spans 15 amino acids. Trimming took 3 bases from V and 3 from J, leaving 18 bases between them. The germline gives CDR1 DFQATT, CDR2 SNEGSKA (reference sequence). The CDR3 DNA is TGCAGTGCTAGCTCTTCCGTTAGGGGAAGCTACGAGCAGTACTTC. As protein: CSASSSVRGSYEQYF.

This clonotype was found once. The CDR3 coding sequence is TGTGCCAGCAAAACAGCCCACTCCTACAATGAGCAGTACTTC. The encoded protein is CASKTAHSYNEQYF. The chain joins TRBV28 to TRBJ2-1; D ambiguous. The J call may be incorrect, as the DNA end agrees better with TRBJ2-7. Germline V CDR1 and CDR2: MDHEN, SYDVKM. The CDR3 is 14 residues long.

The chain couples TRBV7-4 to TRBJ2-3; TRBD2 agrees at 8 bases. The V segment lost 2 bases and the J segment 6 bases; nucleotides outside the gene matches: 10. The length of the CDR3 is 16 residues. In germline, CDR1 is SGHVT, CDR2 SQSDAQ. The DNA of the CDR3 is TGTGCCAGCAGCTTATTTAGCGGGGTACATTTTGATACGCAGTATTTT. Its protein product is CASSLFSGVHFDTQYF.